This entry is about one TCR beta chain. Its antigen has not been determined. Within one base of it there is no much larger clone, and no base qualities were kept. TCRdb names Illumina HiSeq 2500 as the instrument used. Quantitative 5'-RACE with molecular barcodes was used to prepare TCR beta libraries. In the source study's methods: A new computational method based on a probabilistic model of VDJ rearrangement was used to identify disease-linked TCR variants. The public sequencing data were trimmed at Q25 with fastp and processed into clonotypes with MiXCR by TCRdb, which kept only in-frame beta chains. When rows share a CDR3 protein, they turn into one entry using the most common DNA and genes. The V and J calls and clone size come from TCRdb's table, not from the authors' own analysis. For this sample there are approximately 350,000 distinct CDR3 sequences; approximately 22% appear just once. Under 15% of the sample is in the top ten clones.

The sample is drawn from a study of CD8 T cells in ankylosing spondylitis (dated by TCRdb to 2015 to 2018). Context from the whole study: T cell receptor beta repertoires were profiled in healthy donors and ankylosing spondylitis patients so that disease-linked TCR variants could be found. The full study cohort comprised approximately 23 ankylosing spondylitis patients and some 100 healthy donors. Peripheral blood was sampled, and synovial fluid was also collected from ankylosing spondylitis patients.

Inclusive of the bounding cysteine and phenylalanine, the CDR3 is 13 residues long. Only CDR3 DNA remains: 39 bases, in frame from the first base. The germline V gene specifies MNHNS as CDR1 and SASEGT as CDR2. V gives up 6 bases and J gives up 7 bases, and the segment between their germline ends measures 12 bases. What the authors observed across the whole study: Some TCR beta motif variants had previously been reported in synovial fluid and blood of reactive arthritis patients, which suggested common disease-initiation mechanisms. A TCR beta motif of several highly homologous amino acid variants appeared characteristic of blood from ankylosing spondylitis patients. A CD8+ phenotype was shown by the disease-linked clones, which were found at relatively low frequencies in peripheral blood. According to the report, matched synovial fluid samples from ankylosing spondylitis patients were significantly enriched for the disease-linked clones.

This chain is built from TRBV6-1 and TRBJ2-2, with the D gene call left open. The receptor comes from a male donor with ankylosing spondylitis or in good health (not recorded which). The sequenced sample was blood, either unsorted or a sorted T cell fraction (not recorded which). CDR3 loop: CASSLAEVGELFF. At the DNA level, the sequence is TGTGCCAGCAGCCTCGCCGAGGTCGGGGAGCTGTTTTTT.